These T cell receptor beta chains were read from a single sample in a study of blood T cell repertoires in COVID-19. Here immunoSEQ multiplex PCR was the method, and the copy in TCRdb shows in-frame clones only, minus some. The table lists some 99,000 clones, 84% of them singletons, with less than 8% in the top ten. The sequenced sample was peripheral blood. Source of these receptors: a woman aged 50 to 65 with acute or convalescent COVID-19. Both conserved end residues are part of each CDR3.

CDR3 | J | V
CASSVDGRAETEAFF | TRBJ1-1 | TRBV9
CASTTQGGSTEAFF | TRBJ1-1 | TRBV7-2
CASGISGTEAFF | TRBJ1-1 | TRBV28
CASSLRATGGAFYEQYF | TRBJ2-7 | TRBV7-2
CASSATGTEANYGYTF | TRBJ1-2 | TRBV2
CASSLGGVQETQYF | TRBJ2-5 | TRBV5-1
CSAGGGSETYGYTF | TRBJ1-2 | TRBV29-1
CASSMAGLTEAFF | TRBJ1-1 | TRBV19
CASSPNGGAGNTIYF | TRBJ1-3 | TRBV9
CASSEGQGYEQYF | TRBJ2-7 | TRBV9
CASSQVHEQYF | TRBJ2-7 | TRBV5-8
CATHVGGYPNQPQHF | TRBJ1-5 | TRBV5-4
CASRTGNDSPLHF | TRBJ1-6 | TRBV27
CASNDGLYSGANVLTF | TRBJ2-6 | TRBV10-2
CASSYSGRDRQPQHF | TRBJ1-5 | TRBV6-5
CASSEPGAGTDTQYF | TRBJ2-3 | TRBV10-1
CASGLLRDREVEAFF | TRBJ1-1 | TRBV12-5
CASSQGQRGGNQPQHF | TRBJ1-5 | TRBV18
CASSDSSRNEQFF | TRBJ2-1 | TRBV6-4
CASSPRVQGGTEAFF | TRBJ1-1 | TRBV3-1/TRBV3-2
CASSVAKTGDSPLHF | TRBJ1-6 | TRBV9
CASIGEPRGTEAFF | TRBJ1-1 | TRBV19